These T cell receptor beta chains were read from a single sample in a study of Ad26.COV2.S vaccination and SARS-CoV-2 variants. Only in-frame clones appear in the TCRdb table, and some are missing; sequencing was by immunoSEQ multiplex PCR. This table has 350,000 to 500,000 clones, approximately 87% appearing once. The sequencing used peripheral blood, collected in a trial of Ad26.COV2.S vaccine versus placebo. The receptors shown here come from a person aged 18-60 years who received the Ad26.COV2.S COVID-19 vaccine or a placebo. CDR3s include the opening cysteine and the closing phenylalanine or tryptophan. D genes are given only for firm matches. The listing skips clone size in some rows; elsewhere it reads once, few, many or a size class.

V gene	J gene	D gene	clone size	CDR3 protein	CDR3 DNA
TRBV5-1	TRBJ2-7	.	.	CASSRTLGTSYEQYF	TGCGCCAGCAGCCGGACCCTAGGGACCTCCTACGAGCAGTACTTC
TRBV4-1	TRBJ1-1	.	few	CASSQPGTFNTEAFF	TGCGCCAGCAGCCAACCGGGGACTTTTAACACTGAAGCTTTCTTT
TRBV3-1/TRBV3-2	TRBJ1-3	.	.	CASSQESHSGNTIYF	TGTGCCAGCAGCCAAGAGTCTCACTCTGGAAACACCATATATTTT
TRBV14	TRBJ1-2	.	.	CASSQDLYGWNYGYTF	TGTGCCAGCAGCCAAGATCTGTATGGGTGGAACTATGGCTACACCTTC
TRBV6-1	TRBJ1-5	.	.	CASSEGGSNQPQHF	TGTGCCAGCAGTGAAGGGGGGAGCAATCAGCCCCAGCATTTT
TRBV5-1	TRBJ2-1	.	.	CASSLLAGYNEQFF	TGCGCCAGCAGCCTACTAGCTGGGTACAATGAGCAGTTCTTC
TRBV7-9	TRBJ2-7	TRBD1	.	CASSRNRDRGYEQYF	TGTGCCAGCAGCAGAAACCGGGACAGGGGCTACGAGCAGTACTTC
TRBV5-5	TRBJ2-3	.	.	CASSLGATSTDTQYF	TGTGCCAGCAGCTTGGGGGCTACTAGCACAGATACGCAGTATTTT
TRBV9	TRBJ2-7	.	.	CASSLGGFSSYEQYF	TGTGCCAGCAGCCTCGGGGGCTTTAGCTCCTACGAGCAGTACTTC
TRBV29-1	TRBJ2-7	TRBD1	.	CSVVKTGVSYEQYF	TGCAGCGTTGTGAAGACAGGGGTTAGCTACGAGCAGTACTTC
TRBV5-6	TRBJ1-6	TRBD1	.	CASSFRGTGGFPLHF	TGTGCCAGCAGCTTTAGAGGGACAGGGGGATTTCCCCTCCACTTT
TRBV4-1	TRBJ2-1	TRBD2	many	CASSHMEAGAALSEQFF	TGCGCCAGCAGCCATATGGAAGCGGGGGCCGCCTTGAGTGAGCAGTTCTTC
TRBV7-9	TRBJ2-1	TRBD2	.	CASSHPGLAGDNEQFF	TGTGCCAGCAGCCATCCGGGACTAGCGGGCGACAATGAGCAGTTCTTC
TRBV7-3	TRBJ2-2	.	.	CASSISGTGELFF	TGTGCCAGCAGCATTAGCGGCACCGGGGAGCTGTTTTTT
TRBV6-5	TRBJ1-1	.	few	CASRQDSRNTEAFF	TGTGCCAGCAGACAAGACAGTCGGAACACTGAAGCTTTCTTT
TRBV30	TRBJ1-1	.	.	CAWSVLRDEIGAEAFF	TGTGCCTGGAGTGTACTCAGGGATGAAATTGGAGCTGAAGCTTTCTTT
TRBV27	TRBJ2-3	.	.	CASSSSLASASSTDTQYF	TGTGCCAGCAGTTCGTCCTTGGCTAGCGCGTCTAGCACAGATACGCAGTATTTT
TRBV12-3/TRBV12-4	TRBJ1-2	.	.	CASSPSARGVHTF	TGTGCCAGCAGTCCATCCGCCCGAGGGGTACACACCTTC
TRBV19	TRBJ2-3	.	.	CASSIISREGTDTQYF	TGTGCCAGTAGTATAATCTCCAGGGAGGGCACAGATACGCAGTATTTT
TRBV29-1	TRBJ2-1	.	.	CSVEVNRVSYNEQFF	TGCAGCGTTGAAGTAAACAGGGTTTCCTACAATGAGCAGTTCTTC
TRBV11-3	TRBJ2-7	.	.	CASSLGYGGHATYEQYF	TGTGCCAGCAGCTTAGGTTACGGGGGTCACGCAACCTACGAGCAGTACTTC
TRBV21-1	TRBJ2-3	.	.	CAPCASGGLQSTDTQYF	TGTGCCCCTTGCGCTAGCGGGGGGCTCCAAAGCACAGATACGCAGTATTTT
TRBV10-2	TRBJ2-7	.	.	CASSEVSRDGSYEQYF	TGCGCCAGCAGTGAAGTATCCCGGGACGGTTCCTACGAGCAGTACTTC
TRBV9	TRBJ1-5	.	.	CASSEGPDNQPQHF	TGTGCCAGCAGCGAGGGACCGGACAATCAGCCCCAGCATTTT
TRBV6-6	TRBJ1-2	TRBD1	.	CASSQRGGQNYGYTF	TGTGCCAGCAGCCAGCGGGGGGGACAGAACTATGGCTACACCTTC
TRBV18	TRBJ1-3	.	.	CASSPVGTDGNTIYF	TGTGCCAGCTCACCAGTAGGGACCGATGGAAACACCATATATTTT
TRBV6-5	TRBJ1-1	.	once	CASRPSGEMNTEAFF	TGTGCCAGCAGACCTTCAGGGGAGATGAACACTGAAGCTTTCTTT
TRBV15	TRBJ2-7	TRBD1	.	CATRQDRGHEQYF	TGTGCCACCAGACAGGACAGGGGGCATGAGCAGTACTTC
TRBV6-1	TRBJ2-5	TRBD2	.	CASSETWTRLWETQYF	TGTGCCAGCAGTGAAACGTGGACTAGACTCTGGGAGACCCAGTACTTC
TRBV11-2	TRBJ2-3	.	.	CASRPGLITDTQYF	TGTGCCAGCAGACCGGGACTGATCACAGATACGCAGTATTTT
TRBV5-5	TRBJ2-1	.	once	CASSLGLTGPYNEQFF	TGTGCCAGCAGCTTGGGTCTGACAGGCCCCTACAATGAGCAGTTCTTC
TRBV6-5	TRBJ2-7	TRBD1	.	CASSYRAQGWSFEQYF	TGTGCCAGCAGTTACCGGGCACAGGGGTGGTCATTCGAGCAGTACTTC
TRBV2	TRBJ2-1	.	.	CASSETGTYNEQFF	TGTGCCAGCAGTGAAACAGGTACCTACAATGAGCAGTTCTTC
TRBV7-3	TRBJ2-1	TRBD2	.	CASSLTRTGGADEQFF	TGTGCCAGCAGCTTAACTCGTACCGGGGGGGCTGATGAGCAGTTCTTC
TRBV24-1	TRBJ2-3	TRBD2	.	CATSGGFGGGAADTQYF	TGTGCCACCAGTGGTGGTTTCGGCGGGGGGGCGGCAGATACGCAGTATTTT
TRBV15	TRBJ2-7	.	.	CATSRDLRRASHEQYF	TGTGCCACCAGCAGAGATTTGAGGCGGGCGAGCCACGAGCAGTACTTC
TRBV5-4	TRBJ2-2	.	.	CASSPGTSAGELFF	TGTGCCAGCAGCCCCGGGACATCCGCCGGGGAGCTGTTTTTT
TRBV24-1	TRBJ2-3	.	.	CATSDPLATQYF	TGTGCCACCAGTGATCCCCTCGCTACGCAGTATTTT
TRBV18	TRBJ2-7	TRBD1	.	CASSPGQGILEQYF	TGTGCCAGCTCACCGGGACAGGGCATCCTCGAGCAGTACTTC
TRBV7-9	TRBJ2-7	.	few	CASSPTSSGYEQYF	TGTGCCAGCAGCCCTACCAGCTCGGGTTACGAGCAGTACTTC
TRBV11-2	TRBJ1-4	TRBD1	once	CASSPGTGNEKLFF	TGTGCCAGCAGCCCGGGGACAGGGAATGAAAAACTGTTTTTT
TRBV19	TRBJ2-2	.	.	CASRDQQNTGELFF	TGTGCCAGCAGGGACCAGCAGAACACCGGGGAGCTGTTTTTT
TRBV13	TRBJ2-5	.	.	CASSPDDRQETQYF	TGTGCCAGCAGCCCTGACGACAGGCAAGAGACCCAGTACTTC
TRBV6-2/TRBV6-3	TRBJ2-1	.	.	CASSYEGGGLIYNEQFF	TGTGCCAGCAGTTACGAGGGGGGGGGCCTCATCTACAATGAGCAGTTCTTC
TRBV30	TRBJ1-5	.	.	CAWSVSFDVPQHF	TGTGCCTGGAGTGTATCCTTTGACGTACCCCAGCATTTT
TRBV9	TRBJ2-5	.	.	CASSPRTAQETQYF	TGTGCCAGCAGCCCCCGGACAGCACAAGAGACCCAGTACTTC
TRBV4-2	TRBJ1-5	.	.	CASSQFLVFRGNQPQHF	TGTGCCAGCAGCCAATTTTTGGTTTTTAGGGGGAATCAGCCCCAGCATTTT
TRBV2	TRBJ1-4	.	.	CASREEWPNEKLFF	TGTGCCAGCAGAGAAGAGTGGCCAAATGAAAAACTGTTTTTT